This T cell receptor beta chain was recorded in a study of cytomegalovirus exposure and HLA in healthy donors. Study observations and caveats: TCR sequences were mostly rare, though some public TCRs occurred in many donors. The study recorded fewer than 200 TCR beta chains that were cytomegalovirus-associated. Subsequent analysis of the approximately 110 validation repertoires found a tendency for first-cohort TCR clusters to co-occur.

Sequenced by immunoSEQ multiplex PCR; TCRdb stores in-frame clones only, minus some. The sample has 250,000 to 400,000 clones; around 90% are singletons. Points on this clone: Its antigen is unknown.

Germline V gives CDR1 SGHDT, CDR2 YYEEEE. The V end lost 4 bases, the J end lost 5 bases, and 5 bases lay between the germline ends. There are 11 residues in the CDR3. The donors were part of the validation cohort, which consisted of under 150 subjects and was separate from the first cohort of under 750 subjects. V gene TRBV5-6 combines with J gene TRBJ2-3, with TRBD1 as a possible D gene (5 bases). The sequence was collected from a man younger than 45 in good health and CMV-seronegative. The sequenced sample was PBMCs. The CDR3 region is CASSQGDTQYF. The DNA of the CDR3 is TGTGCCAGCAGCCAGGGAGATACGCAGTATTTT.